A single T cell receptor beta chain is shown here with its context. Study members were between about 18 and 95 years old and lived in 24 US regions. The sample originates from a study of blood T cell repertoires in COVID-19. Study as a whole: Samples came from the United States, Italy and Spain, spanning acute and convalescent COVID-19. T cells, B-cell-depleted T cells, or PBMCs provided the cDNA or gDNA that served as material.

Per the germline V gene, CDR1 is MDHEN and CDR2 is SYDVKM. Trimming shortened V by 4 bases and J by 7 bases, and 17 bases separated the two germline ends. The CDR3 has 15 residues. Sequenced by immunoSEQ multiplex PCR; TCRdb stores in-frame clones only, minus some. The repertoire holds approximately 190,000 clones, with roughly 84% as singletons. Specimen: PBMCs or T cells enriched from blood (not recorded which). The source of this sequence is a woman aged 25 to 39 who had been exposed to COVID-19. The genes are TRBV28 and TRBJ2-1; D unclear. The CDR3 coding sequence is TGTGCCAGCAGTTCCCACTCCCAAGCGCCGAATGAGCAGTTCTTC. This sequence encodes CASSSHSQAPNEQFF.